This T cell receptor (beta chain) was identified in a study of blood T cell repertoires in COVID-19. For the study at large: The cDNA or gDNA used as material had been derived from T cells, B-cell-depleted T cells, or PBMCs.

As originally analysed: Estimation of nucleated cell counts was performed using reference gene primer amplification. Clones were sequenced by immunoSEQ multiplex PCR, and TCRdb holds only the in-frame ones, with some missing. The V and J calls and clone size are taken from that table; D and trimming were inferred from the DNA. The repertoire has almost 400,000 clones, around 89% of them found once; the top ten carry about 0.89%. Germline V gene data show CDR1 as SGHTA and CDR2 as FQGTGA. Trimming pared 2 bases from V and 5 bases from J, leaving 12 bases between. This CDR3 comprises 14 residues. The study drew participants aged about 18 to 90 years from approximately 23 US areas.

The rearrangement joins TRBV7-3 to TRBJ1-1; tentative D call: TRBD1 (5 bases). This TCR came from a woman aged 30 to 39 with acute COVID-19. Sequences were obtained from PBMCs or T cells enriched from blood (not recorded which). The CDR3 reads CASSLFGGFTEAFF. CDR3 bases: TGTGCCAGCAGCTTATTCGGGGGTTTTACTGAAGCTTTCTTT.